These 5 T cell receptor beta chains were sequenced from one sample in a study of patients and donors after allogeneic stem cell transplantation. TCRdb reanalysed the RT-PCR reads using MiXCR and keeps one entry per CDR3 protein. Among approximately 11,000 distinct CDR3 sequences listed, about 20% were seen once. The sequenced material came from blood, either unsorted or a sorted T cell fraction (not recorded which). Source of these receptors: a human donor who was either an allogeneic HSCT recipient or a stem cell or donor lymphocyte infusion donor (not recorded which). It is not recorded whose cells these are; they may come from a transplant donor.

The rearrangement joins TRBV4-3 to TRBJ2-3; 10 bases align to TRBD2. The CDR3 runs 18 residues. Germline V gene lookup returns CDR1 LGHNA and CDR2 YSLEER. V dropped 1 base and J dropped 2; count of bases not matched to a gene: 9. The CDR3 is CASSQGSGLAEFTDTQYF. The CDR3 DNA is TGCGCCAGCAGCCAAGGGTCAGGACTAGCGGAATTCACAGATACGCAGTATTTT.

The chain carries TRBV7-2 and TRBJ2-7, with D uncertain. The CDR3 has 14 amino acids. The germline gives CDR1 SGHTA, CDR2 FQGNSA. Trimming shortened V by 3 bases and J by 0 bases, and 9 bases separated the two germline ends. CDR3 sequence reads: CASSFDLSSYEQYF. The CDR3 DNA reads as TGTGCCAGCAGCTTTGACCTGAGCTCCTACGAGCAGTACTTC.

As DNA, the CDR3 is TGTGCCAGCAGCTTACTGTCAAGGGCAGGAGAGACCCAGTACTTC. The encoded protein is CASSLLSRAGETQYF. This chain uses TRBV7-6 with TRBJ2-5; D gene unclear. V lost 2 bases and J lost 4, with 14 bases in between. The CDR3 runs to 15 residues. Germline CDR1 SGHVS, CDR2 FNYEAQ.

This clonotype was detected many times. The J gene is TRBJ1-2, the V gene TRBV20-1; maybe TRBD1 (6 bases). The CDR3 runs to 13 residues. V was shortened by 3 bases and J by 4 bases, with 12 bases between the two germline ends. Germline values: CDR1 DFQATT, CDR2 SNEGSKA (reference sequence). CDR3 loop: CSARDSISYGYTF. DNA of the CDR3: TGCAGTGCTAGGGACAGCATATCCTATGGCTACACCTTC.

The chain carries TRBV5-6 and TRBJ2-4, with D possibly being TRBD1 (7 bases). V lost 1 base to trimming and J lost 6 bases, with 11 bases between them. Germline CDR1 is SGHDT and CDR2 is YYEEEE. The CDR3 extends over 14 amino acids. The CDR3 nucleotides read TGTGCCAGCAGCTTGCCAGGGGGGTTAAACATTCAGTACTTC. It specifies CASSLPGGLNIQYF. The full variable domain, in which reference TRBV5-6 and TRBJ2-4 provide the parts outside the CDR3, is DAGVTQSPTHLIKTRGQQVTLRCSPKSGHDTVSWYQQALGQGPQFIFQYYEEEERQRGNFPDRFSGHQFPNYSSELNVNALLLGDSALYLCASSLPGGLNIQYFGAGTRLSVL.